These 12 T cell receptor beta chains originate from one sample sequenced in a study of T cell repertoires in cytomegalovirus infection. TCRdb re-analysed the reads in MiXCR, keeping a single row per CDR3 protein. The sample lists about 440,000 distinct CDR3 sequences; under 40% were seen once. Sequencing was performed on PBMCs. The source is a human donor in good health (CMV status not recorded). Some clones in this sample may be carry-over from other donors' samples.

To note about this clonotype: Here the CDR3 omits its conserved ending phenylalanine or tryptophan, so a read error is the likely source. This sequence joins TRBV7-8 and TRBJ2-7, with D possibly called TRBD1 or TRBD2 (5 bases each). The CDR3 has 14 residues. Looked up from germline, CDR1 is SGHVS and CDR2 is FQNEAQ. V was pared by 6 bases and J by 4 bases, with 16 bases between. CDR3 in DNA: TGTGCCAGCAGGCCCCCCGGGGCCAATTACGAGCAGTACTTA. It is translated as CASRPPGANYEQYL.

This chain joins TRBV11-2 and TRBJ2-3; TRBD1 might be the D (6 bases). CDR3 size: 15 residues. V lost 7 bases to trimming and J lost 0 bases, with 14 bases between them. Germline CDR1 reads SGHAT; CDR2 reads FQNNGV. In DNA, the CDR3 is TGTGCCAGCACCACGGACAGCCCTAGCACAGATACGCAGTATTTT. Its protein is CASTTDSPSTDTQYF.

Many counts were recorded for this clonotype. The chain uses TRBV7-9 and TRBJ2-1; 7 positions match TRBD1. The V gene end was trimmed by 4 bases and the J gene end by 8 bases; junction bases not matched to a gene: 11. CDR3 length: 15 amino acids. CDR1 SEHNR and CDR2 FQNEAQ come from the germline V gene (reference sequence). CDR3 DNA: TGTGCCAGCAGCTCCCAGGACAGGAAACGGCATGAGCAGTTCTTC. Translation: CASSSQDRKRHEQFF.

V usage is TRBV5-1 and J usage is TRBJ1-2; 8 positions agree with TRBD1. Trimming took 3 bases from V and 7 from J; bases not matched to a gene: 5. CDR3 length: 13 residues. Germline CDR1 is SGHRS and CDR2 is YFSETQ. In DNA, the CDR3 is TGCGCCAGCAGCTCGGGACAGGCATTTGGCTACACCTTC. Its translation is CASSSGQAFGYTF.

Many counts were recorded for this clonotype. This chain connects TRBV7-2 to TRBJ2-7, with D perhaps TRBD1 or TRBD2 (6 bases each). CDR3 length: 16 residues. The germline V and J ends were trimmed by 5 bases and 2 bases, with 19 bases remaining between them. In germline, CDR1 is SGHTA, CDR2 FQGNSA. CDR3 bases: TGTGCCAGCAGCCACGCTAGGGGGGTTTACGCCTACGAGCAGTACTTC. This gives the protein CASSHARGVYAYEQYF.

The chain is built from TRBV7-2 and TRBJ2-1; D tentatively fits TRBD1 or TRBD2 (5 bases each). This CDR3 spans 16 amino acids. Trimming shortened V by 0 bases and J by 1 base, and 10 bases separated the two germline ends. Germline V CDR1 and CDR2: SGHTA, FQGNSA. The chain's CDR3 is CASSLALWGSYNEQFF. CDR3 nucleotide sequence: TGTGCCAGCAGCTTAGCCCTTTGGGGGTCCTACAATGAGCAGTTCTTC.

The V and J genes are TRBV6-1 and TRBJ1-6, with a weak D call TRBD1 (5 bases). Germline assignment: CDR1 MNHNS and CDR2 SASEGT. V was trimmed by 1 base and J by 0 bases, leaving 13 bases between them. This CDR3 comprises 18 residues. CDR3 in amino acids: CASSEVSPGSSYNSPLHF. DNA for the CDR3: TGTGCCAGCAGTGAAGTTTCCCCAGGGAGCTCCTATAATTCACCCCTCCACTTT.

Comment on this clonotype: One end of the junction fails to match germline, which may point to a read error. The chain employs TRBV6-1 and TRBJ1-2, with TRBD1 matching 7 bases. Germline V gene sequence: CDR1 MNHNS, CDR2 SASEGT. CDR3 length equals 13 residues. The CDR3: CAGSDRQGHGYTF. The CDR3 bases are TGTGCCGGCAGTGATCGACAGGGACATGGCTACACCTTC.

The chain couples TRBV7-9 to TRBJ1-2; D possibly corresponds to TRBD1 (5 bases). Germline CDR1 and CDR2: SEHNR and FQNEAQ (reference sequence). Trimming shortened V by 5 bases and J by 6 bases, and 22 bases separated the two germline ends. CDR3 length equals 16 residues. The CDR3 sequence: CASSPVVGDGGDGYTF. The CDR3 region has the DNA TGTGCCAGCAGCCCCGTGGTGGGGGATGGAGGAGATGGCTACACCTTC.

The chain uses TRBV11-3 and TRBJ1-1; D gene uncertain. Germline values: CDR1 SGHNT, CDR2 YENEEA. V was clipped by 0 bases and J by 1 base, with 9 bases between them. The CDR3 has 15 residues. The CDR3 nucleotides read TGTGCCAGCAGCTTAGATCACAGTCCGAACACTGAAGCTTTCTTT. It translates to CASSLDHSPNTEAFF.

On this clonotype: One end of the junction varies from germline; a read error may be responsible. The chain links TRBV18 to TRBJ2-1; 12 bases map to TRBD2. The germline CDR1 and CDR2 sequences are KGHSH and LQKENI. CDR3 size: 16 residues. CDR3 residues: CASSPPGLAGNNQQFF. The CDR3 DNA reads TGTGCCAGCTCACCACCCGGACTAGCGGGGAACAATCAGCAGTTCTTC.

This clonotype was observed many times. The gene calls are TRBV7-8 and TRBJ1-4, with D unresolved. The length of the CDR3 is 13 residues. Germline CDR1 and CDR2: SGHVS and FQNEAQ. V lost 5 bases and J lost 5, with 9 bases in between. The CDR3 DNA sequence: TGTGCCAGCAGCACCGGCCCGAATGAAAAACTGTTTTTT. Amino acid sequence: CASSTGPNEKLFF. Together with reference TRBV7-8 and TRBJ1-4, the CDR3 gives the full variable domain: GAGVSQSPRYKVAKRGQDVALRCDPISGHVSLFWYQQALGQGPEFLTYFQNEAQLDKSGLPSDRFFAERPEGSVSTLKIQRTQQEDSAVYLCASSTGPNEKLFFGSGTQLSVL.